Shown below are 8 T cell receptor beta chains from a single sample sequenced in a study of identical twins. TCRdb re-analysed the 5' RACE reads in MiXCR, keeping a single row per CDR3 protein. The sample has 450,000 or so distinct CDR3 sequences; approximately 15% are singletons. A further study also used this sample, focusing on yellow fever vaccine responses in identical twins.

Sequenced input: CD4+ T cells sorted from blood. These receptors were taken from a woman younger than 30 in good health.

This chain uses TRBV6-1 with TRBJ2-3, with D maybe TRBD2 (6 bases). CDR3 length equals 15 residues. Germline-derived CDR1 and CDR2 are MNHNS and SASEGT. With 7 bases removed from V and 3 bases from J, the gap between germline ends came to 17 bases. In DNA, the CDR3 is TGTGCCAGCAAAAGGCGGGGAAAGGGAACAGATACGCAGTATTTT. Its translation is CASKRRGKGTDTQYF.

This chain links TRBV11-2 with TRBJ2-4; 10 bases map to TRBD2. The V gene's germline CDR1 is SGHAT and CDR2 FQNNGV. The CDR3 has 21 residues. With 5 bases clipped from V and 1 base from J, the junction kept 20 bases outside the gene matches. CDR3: CASSLGAGEREGPLAKNIQYF. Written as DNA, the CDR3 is TGTGCCAGCAGCCTAGGGGCAGGGGAGCGGGAGGGCCCTCTGGCCAAAAACATTCAGTACTTC.

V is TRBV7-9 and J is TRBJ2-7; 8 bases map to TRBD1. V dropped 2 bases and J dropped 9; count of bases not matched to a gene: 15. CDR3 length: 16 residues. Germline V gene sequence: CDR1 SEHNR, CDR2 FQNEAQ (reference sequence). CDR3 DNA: TGTGCCAGCAGCTTAATGCAGGGGGCGCCTCTCGAAGGGCAGTACTTC. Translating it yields CASSLMQGAPLEGQYF.

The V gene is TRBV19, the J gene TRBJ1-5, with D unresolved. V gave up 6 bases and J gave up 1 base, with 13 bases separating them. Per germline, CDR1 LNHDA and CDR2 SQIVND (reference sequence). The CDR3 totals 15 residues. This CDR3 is CASSLLPHSNQPQHF. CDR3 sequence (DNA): TGTGCCAGTAGCCTACTTCCTCACAGCAATCAGCCCCAGCATTTT.

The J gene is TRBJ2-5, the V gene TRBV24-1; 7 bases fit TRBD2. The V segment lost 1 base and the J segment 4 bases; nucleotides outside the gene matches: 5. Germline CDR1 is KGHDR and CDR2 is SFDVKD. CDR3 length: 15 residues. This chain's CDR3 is CATSDFPGRGETQYF. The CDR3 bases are TGTGCCACCAGTGATTTCCCAGGGAGGGGAGAGACCCAGTACTTC.

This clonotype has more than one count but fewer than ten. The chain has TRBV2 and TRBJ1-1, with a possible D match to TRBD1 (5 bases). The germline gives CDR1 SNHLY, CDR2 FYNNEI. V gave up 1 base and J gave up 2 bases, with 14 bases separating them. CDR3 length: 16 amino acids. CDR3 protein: CASSEEGRVGNTEAFF. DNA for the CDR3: TGTGCCAGCAGTGAAGAAGGCAGGGTAGGAAACACTGAAGCTTTCTTT.

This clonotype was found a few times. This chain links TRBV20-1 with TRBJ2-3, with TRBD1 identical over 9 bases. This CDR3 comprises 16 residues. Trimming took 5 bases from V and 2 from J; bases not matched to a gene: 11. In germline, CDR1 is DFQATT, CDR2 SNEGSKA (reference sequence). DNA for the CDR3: TGCAGTGCTGATAAGCCGGGACAGGGACCCACAGATACGCAGTATTTT. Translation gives CSADKPGQGPTDTQYF.

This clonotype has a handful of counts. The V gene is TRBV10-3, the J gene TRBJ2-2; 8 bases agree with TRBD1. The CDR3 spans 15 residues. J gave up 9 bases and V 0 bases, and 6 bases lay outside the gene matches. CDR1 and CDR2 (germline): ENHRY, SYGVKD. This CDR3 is CAISESRQGAWELFF. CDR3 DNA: TGTGCCATCAGTGAGTCGCGGCAGGGGGCGTGGGAGCTGTTTTTT.